These T cell receptor beta chains were read from a single sample in a study of a mutant IDH1 vaccine in newly diagnosed glioma. Profiling relied on immunoSEQ multiplex PCR, and the TCRdb table lists in-frame clones only, not all of them. The sample lists 100,000 to 150,000 clones; about four fifths were seen once. No antigen has been identified for these receptors. Sequencing was performed on PBMCs, taken from a glioma patient whose treatment included an IDH1 peptide vaccine. These receptor sequences come from a man aged 40-55 years with glioma. The CDR3 runs from the conserved cysteine through the conserved F or W. Fields, in order: J gene, clone size, CDR3 length, D gene, V gene, CDR3 DNA, CDR3 protein. A D gene is named only where the DNA matches it firmly. Only some rows state a clone size, as once, few, many or a class for expanded clones.

TRBJ2-4,-,15,-,TRBV19,TGTGCCAGTAGTACCGGCGTGGGAGCCAAAAACATTCAGTACTTC,CASSTGVGAKNIQYF
TRBJ2-7,-,13,-,TRBV13,TGTGCCAGCAGCTTCGGACAGACGGCCGAGCAGTACTTC,CASSFGQTAEQYF
TRBJ1-5,-,15,-,TRBV6-5,TGTGCCAGCAGTTACTCGTTGGGGGGCTCTCAGCCCCAGCATTTT,CASSYSLGGSQPQHF
TRBJ2-5,-,17,TRBD2,TRBV30,TGTGCCTGCACCTGCTCCCCGGGAGGGCCCTCTCAAGAGACCCAGTACTTC,CACTCSPGGPSQETQYF
TRBJ2-1,-,16,-,TRBV5-4,TGTGCCAGCAGCTTGGCTCCGGACATTAGAGGCAATGAGCAGTTCTTC,CASSLAPDIRGNEQFF
TRBJ2-3,-,15,-,TRBV5-4,TGTGCCAGCAGCTTTACTGGGATTAGCACAGATACGCAGTATTTT,CASSFTGISTDTQYF
TRBJ2-7,-,15,-,TRBV19,TGTGCCAGTAGTTGGAGGGGCGGGGCCGGTTACGAGCAGTACTTC,CASSWRGGAGYEQYF
TRBJ2-7,-,12,-,TRBV2,TGTGCCAGCAGTCAAACTACCTACGAGCAGTACTTC,CASSQTTYEQYF
TRBJ1-6,-,15,-,TRBV4-3,TGCGCCAGCAGCCAAGATCACAGGGCGACTTCACCCCTCCACTTT,CASSQDHRATSPLHF
TRBJ1-6,-,18,-,TRBV7-2,TGTGCCAGCAGCTCATCCGGGACACCGAGCTCCTATAATTCACCCCTCCACTTT,CASSSSGTPSSYNSPLHF
TRBJ2-7,-,15,-,TRBV2,TGTGCCAGCGAATGGGCAGGGCGGGGTTCCTACGAGCAGTACTTC,CASEWAGRGSYEQYF
TRBJ2-5,-,14,TRBD2,TRBV13,TGTGCCAGCAGCCACGGGACTAGCGGAAAGACCCAGTACTTC,CASSHGTSGKTQYF
TRBJ2-7,few,16,TRBD2,TRBV10-3,TGTGCCATCAGTGAGTCAGGCGAGCGGGGGACCTACGAGCAGTACTTC,CAISESGERGTYEQYF
TRBJ2-3,once,13,-,TRBV9,TGTGCCAGCAGCCCGCGGGGCAGGGATACGCAGTATTTT,CASSPRGRDTQYF
TRBJ2-1,-,13,-,TRBV5-6,TGTGCCAGCAGCTTGGCCGGGCGGAATGAGCAGTTCTTC,CASSLAGRNEQFF
TRBJ2-1,-,14,-,TRBV28,TGTGCCAGCACCGACTCGGGCCAGAACAATGAGCAGTTCTTC,CASTDSGQNNEQFF
TRBJ1-1,-,15,-,TRBV11-2,TGTGCCAGCAGCGCCTTCGGGAGGGGGAACACTGAAGCTTTCTTT,CASSAFGRGNTEAFF
TRBJ2-7,-,14,-,TRBV7-2,TGTGCCAGCAGCTTATATGGGCTAGCCTACGAGCAGTACTTC,CASSLYGLAYEQYF
TRBJ2-2,-,15,-,TRBV7-3,TGTGCCAGCAGCTTGACACCCGCGAACACCGGGGAGCTGTTTTTT,CASSLTPANTGELFF
TRBJ2-5,few,13,-,TRBV4-1,TGCGCCAGCAGCCAAGCCCCAGGGGAGACCCAGTACTTC,CASSQAPGETQYF
TRBJ2-7,few,16,TRBD1,TRBV23-1,TGCGCCAGCAGTCGGGGTCCCTGGGACAGATTGTACGAGCAGTACTTC,CASSRGPWDRLYEQYF
TRBJ2-2,few,15,-,TRBV30,TGTGCCTGGAGTGCGGTCCAGGTGAACACCGGGGAGCTGTTTTTT,CAWSAVQVNTGELFF
TRBJ1-2,-,12,-,TRBV29-1,TGCAGCGTTGAAAGGCCTTCCTATGGCTACACCTTC,CSVERPSYGYTF
TRBJ1-3,-,16,TRBD1,TRBV10-3,TGTGCCATCAGCATTGGACAGGTTTTTTCTGGAAACACCATATATTTT,CAISIGQVFSGNTIYF
TRBJ1-2,-,14,-,TRBV5-6,TGTGCCAGCAGCTTGAATCAGGGTCTCTATGGCTACACCTTC,CASSLNQGLYGYTF
TRBJ1-2,-,14,-,TRBV6-6,TGTGCCAGCAGTTACTCGGCAGGGGTCTCCGGCTACACCTTC,CASSYSAGVSGYTF
TRBJ2-1,-,15,TRBD1,TRBV6-6,TGTGCCAGCAGTTACGACAGGGGGAGTCCGTATGAGCAGTTCTTC,CASSYDRGSPYEQFF
TRBJ2-3,-,17,TRBD2,TRBV7-8,TGTGCCAGCAGCCCGGGGACTAGCGGGAGGGCTGAAGATACGCAGTATTTT,CASSPGTSGRAEDTQYF
TRBJ1-2,-,15,-,TRBV6-5,TGTGCCAGCAGTTACACAGGTCAGGGTTCGCATGGCTACACCTTC,CASSYTGQGSHGYTF
TRBJ2-7,-,14,TRBD1,TRBV11-3,TGTGCCAGCAGCCCCCGGGACAGGGTATACGAGCAGTACTTC,CASSPRDRVYEQYF
TRBJ1-5,-,18,-,TRBV18,TGTGCCAGCTCACCCCGCCCGGGGGTCGGGGATAGCAATCAGCCCCAGCATTTT,CASSPRPGVGDSNQPQHF
TRBJ1-5,-,13,-,TRBV19,TGTGCCAGTAGTCGGGACACCGTACAGCCCCAGCATTTT,CASSRDTVQPQHF
TRBJ2-1,-,14,TRBD2,TRBV5-5,TGTGCCAGCAGCTTGGCAGGGAGGGTCAATGAGCAGTTCTTC,CASSLAGRVNEQFF
TRBJ1-5,-,14,TRBD1,TRBV2,TGTGCCAGCAGTTTACAGGGGGCTCAGTCAGCCCAGCATTTT,CASSLQGAQSAQHF
TRBJ2-3,once,14,-,TRBV7-2,TGTGCCAGCAGCTTGGCAGGGGGCACAGATACGCAGTATTTT,CASSLAGGTDTQYF
TRBJ1-1,-,15,-,TRBV28,TGTGCCAGCAGGTCAGGCGTTCTCATGAACACTGAAGCTTTCTTT,CASRSGVLMNTEAFF
TRBJ1-4,-,16,-,TRBV5-6,TGTGCCAGCAGCTTGGGGCCGGGGCCCTGGGGGGAAAAACTGTTTTTT,CASSLGPGPWGEKLFF
TRBJ2-3,-,14,-,TRBV14,TGTGCCAGCAGCCAAGATCGGGGAAGAGATACGCAGTATTTT,CASSQDRGRDTQYF
TRBJ2-1,-,17,TRBD2,TRBV10-3,TGTGCCATCAGTGAGTCCCGGGCTAGCGGGGATAACAATGAGCAGTTCTTC,CAISESRASGDNNEQFF
TRBJ2-7,-,15,-,TRBV11-3,TGTGCCAGCAGCTTAACTGGAACTAGTAGCGGCGAGCAGTACTTC,CASSLTGTSSGEQYF
TRBJ2-7,-,16,TRBD1,TRBV27,TGTGCCAGGAGCCCTTCGCGACAGGGGGCTGTCTACGAGCAGTACTTC,CARSPSRQGAVYEQYF
TRBJ1-2,few,14,TRBD1,TRBV7-8,TGTGCCAGCAGCAAGATGGGACAGGCCGCTGGCTACACCTTC,CASSKMGQAAGYTF
TRBJ1-5,-,14,-,TRBV7-9,TGTGCCAGCAGCTTAGGGTCAGGCAATCAGCCCCAGCATTTT,CASSLGSGNQPQHF
TRBJ1-4,-,17,TRBD1,TRBV7-8,TGTGCCAGCAGCTTAGCAGACAGGGGTAGGACTAATGAAAAACTGTTTTTT,CASSLADRGRTNEKLFF
TRBJ2-7,-,15,-,TRBV4-3,TGCGCCAGCAGCCAAGTCGGGACGCTAACAGGGGAGCAGTACTTC,CASSQVGTLTGEQYF
TRBJ1-1,-,16,-,TRBV5-4,TGTGCCAGCAGCTCGGACCGGGGAGGGTTAAACACTGAAGCTTTCTTT,CASSSDRGGLNTEAFF
TRBJ2-3,once,12,-,TRBV30,TGTGCCTGGAGTGTACTTAAAGATACGCAGTATTTT,CAWSVLKDTQYF
TRBJ2-7,-,13,-,TRBV11-3,TGTGCCAGCAGCTTAACCCTCTCCTACGAGCAGTACTTC,CASSLTLSYEQYF